There are many counts of the clone carrying this T cell receptor beta chain. This sample is part of a study of T cells after yellow fever vaccination. Germline V lookup: CDR1 SGHAT, CDR2 FQNNGV. The CDR3 consists of 16 residues. V lost 7 bases, J lost 6 bases, and 12 bases stayed unmatched. Using its own MiXCR run on the 5' RACE reads, TCRdb lists one record per CDR3 protein. The sample yields some 320,000 distinct CDR3 sequences, about 10% seen once. Sequencing used CD4+ T cells sorted from PBMCs, obtained 45 days after the yellow fever booster vaccination. This TCR was sampled from a man younger than 35 who received the YFV17D yellow fever vaccine. The chain employs TRBV11-2 and TRBJ2-3, with 11 positions matching TRBD2. This CDR3 is CASTPRRLAGFDTQYF. As DNA, the CDR3 is TGTGCCAGCACCCCGAGGCGACTAGCGGGGTTTGATACGCAGTATTTT.